This is a list of T cell receptor beta chains from one sample in a study of shared clonotypes between healthy human individuals. Clones were read by immunoSEQ multiplex PCR, and TCRdb kept only the in-frame ones, dropping some. The table includes about 2 million clones, 85% to 95% detected once. Sequencing was performed on naive CD4+ T cells sorted from blood. Receptor source: a man aged 18 to 29 in good health. CDR3s include the opening cysteine and the closing phenylalanine or tryptophan. The order of the fields is J gene, V gene, clone size, D gene, CDR3 DNA, CDR3 protein. D genes are given only for firm matches. Some rows have no size entry. The others give once, few or many, or a class for an expanded clone.

J gene: TRBJ1-3
V gene: TRBV5-4
clone size: once
D gene: TRBD1
CDR3 DNA: TGTGCCAGCAGCATCGGACAGGGAGGGTTTGCGGGAAACACCATATATTTT
CDR3 protein: CASSIGQGGFAGNTIYF

J gene: TRBJ2-1
V gene: TRBV2
clone size: many
D gene: TRBD2
CDR3 DNA: TGTGCCAGCAGTGAAGAATCCCGACTAGCGGGGTGGTCCAATGAGCAGTTCTTC
CDR3 protein: CASSEESRLAGWSNEQFF

J gene: TRBJ2-5
V gene: TRBV10-3
clone size: -
D gene: -
CDR3 DNA: TGTGCCATCAGTGAGTCGAAGGGGGGGGAGACCCAGTACTTC
CDR3 protein: CAISESKGGETQYF

J gene: TRBJ2-3
V gene: TRBV7-9
clone size: -
D gene: -
CDR3 DNA: TGTGCCAGCAGCTTAGTTGGGGCAGATACGCAGTATTTT
CDR3 protein: CASSLVGADTQYF

J gene: TRBJ2-4
V gene: TRBV7-9
clone size: -
D gene: TRBD2
CDR3 DNA: TGTGCCAGCAGCTTAGCGAGCGGGGTAAACATTCAGTACTTC
CDR3 protein: CASSLASGVNIQYF

J gene: TRBJ2-5
V gene: TRBV10-1
clone size: -
D gene: TRBD1
CDR3 DNA: TGCGCCAGCAGTCCAGGGACAGGGGGGACCCAGTACTTC
CDR3 protein: CASSPGTGGTQYF

J gene: TRBJ2-1
V gene: TRBV9
clone size: -
D gene: TRBD2
CDR3 DNA: TGTGCCAGCAGCGTGCTAGCGGGGAACAATGAGCAGTTCTTC
CDR3 protein: CASSVLAGNNEQFF

J gene: TRBJ2-5
V gene: TRBV6-5
clone size: -
D gene: TRBD1
CDR3 DNA: TGTGCCAGCAGCCTGGACAGGGAGACCCAGTACTTC
CDR3 protein: CASSLDRETQYF

J gene: TRBJ2-7
V gene: TRBV19
clone size: -
D gene: -
CDR3 DNA: TGTGCCAGTAGTGGGGATGTGGGACTTGGGCAGTACTTC
CDR3 protein: CASSGDVGLGQYF

J gene: TRBJ2-3
V gene: TRBV5-4
clone size: -
D gene: TRBD2
CDR3 DNA: TGTGCCAGCAGCCTAGCGGGAGGGACAGATACGCAGTATTTT
CDR3 protein: CASSLAGGTDTQYF

J gene: TRBJ1-3
V gene: TRBV18
clone size: -
D gene: -
CDR3 DNA: TGTGCCAGCTCACCCCAGGCTGGAAACACCATATATTTT
CDR3 protein: CASSPQAGNTIYF

J gene: TRBJ1-2
V gene: TRBV5-6
clone size: -
D gene: -
CDR3 DNA: TGTGCCAGCAGCTCGAGGGGGGGAGCTAACTATGGCTACACCTTC
CDR3 protein: CASSSRGGANYGYTF

J gene: TRBJ2-3
V gene: TRBV6-6
clone size: -
D gene: -
CDR3 DNA: TGTGCCAGCAGAACCGGGACTGGCACAGATACGCAGTATTTT
CDR3 protein: CASRTGTGTDTQYF

J gene: TRBJ2-2
V gene: TRBV7-9
clone size: -
D gene: -
CDR3 DNA: TGTGCCAGCAGCCGGGCGGGGAGTCGGACCGGGGAGCTGTTTTTT
CDR3 protein: CASSRAGSRTGELFF

J gene: TRBJ2-1
V gene: TRBV4-1
clone size: -
D gene: -
CDR3 DNA: TGCGCCAGCAGCCAGGGAACAGGGTATCTCTACAATGAGCAGTTCTTC
CDR3 protein: CASSQGTGYLYNEQFF

J gene: TRBJ2-6
V gene: TRBV28
clone size: -
D gene: TRBD1
CDR3 DNA: TGTGCCAGCAGTAACATCCCGGGACAGGGATCACCTGGGGCCAACGTCCTGACTTTC
CDR3 protein: CASSNIPGQGSPGANVLTF

J gene: TRBJ1-2
V gene: TRBV11-2
clone size: -
D gene: -
CDR3 DNA: TGTGCCAGCAGCCCTTCTACAGCCACGATTGGCTACACCTTC
CDR3 protein: CASSPSTATIGYTF

J gene: TRBJ1-6
V gene: TRBV7-6
clone size: -
D gene: -
CDR3 DNA: TGTGCCAGCAGCTTACAAGGTTCGGCGCAGTATAATTCACCCCTCCACTTT
CDR3 protein: CASSLQGSAQYNSPLHF

J gene: TRBJ2-3
V gene: TRBV5-1
clone size: -
D gene: -
CDR3 DNA: TGCGCCAGCAGCTTGGAGGGTCGGGGTGGCACAGATACGCAGTATTTT
CDR3 protein: CASSLEGRGGTDTQYF

J gene: TRBJ1-1
V gene: TRBV2
clone size: -
D gene: -
CDR3 DNA: TGTGCCAGCGGGTCAGGGAGGAACACTGAAGCTTTCTTT
CDR3 protein: CASGSGRNTEAFF

J gene: TRBJ1-2
V gene: TRBV7-8
clone size: -
D gene: -
CDR3 DNA: TGTGCCACCAACCGGGACGGGCTCTATGGCTACACCTTC
CDR3 protein: CATNRDGLYGYTF

J gene: TRBJ2-2
V gene: TRBV27
clone size: -
D gene: -
CDR3 DNA: TGTGCCAGCAGTTCAAACACTCTAGGTAGCACCGGGGAGCTGTTTTTT
CDR3 protein: CASSSNTLGSTGELFF

J gene: TRBJ1-2
V gene: TRBV6-1
clone size: -
D gene: -
CDR3 DNA: TGTGCCAGCAGTGAACAATCTTACTATGGCTACACCTTC
CDR3 protein: CASSEQSYYGYTF

J gene: TRBJ2-1
V gene: TRBV4-1
clone size: -
D gene: -
CDR3 DNA: TGCGCCAGCAGCCGGGTCCCGGGAAATGAGCAGTTCTTC
CDR3 protein: CASSRVPGNEQFF

J gene: TRBJ2-5
V gene: TRBV5-1
clone size: once
D gene: -
CDR3 DNA: TGCGCCAGCAGCTTATCGGTGGGAGATGGTGAGACCCAGTACTTC
CDR3 protein: CASSLSVGDGETQYF

J gene: TRBJ2-7
V gene: TRBV6-4
clone size: -
D gene: -
CDR3 DNA: TGTGCCAGGCTCCGGGACACGGGGCCGCGGGAGCAGTACTTC
CDR3 protein: CARLRDTGPREQYF

J gene: TRBJ1-2
V gene: TRBV19
clone size: -
D gene: TRBD1
CDR3 DNA: TGTGCCAGTAGTAATAGACAGGGGGCTGGCTATGGCTACACCTTC
CDR3 protein: CASSNRQGAGYGYTF

J gene: TRBJ1-2
V gene: TRBV15
clone size: -
D gene: TRBD1
CDR3 DNA: TGTGCCACCAGCATACGGGACAGGGGTCTGGGCTACACCTTC
CDR3 protein: CATSIRDRGLGYTF

J gene: TRBJ2-2
V gene: TRBV28
clone size: -
D gene: -
CDR3 DNA: TGTGCCAGCAGTCTAACTAAGGACAGTCCGAACACCGGGGAGCTGTTTTTT
CDR3 protein: CASSLTKDSPNTGELFF

J gene: TRBJ1-4
V gene: TRBV30
clone size: -
D gene: -
CDR3 DNA: TGTGCCTGGAGCCCCATTGGGGGAGGAGTAGGGGAAAAACTGTTTTTT
CDR3 protein: CAWSPIGGGVGEKLFF

J gene: TRBJ2-5
V gene: TRBV6-1
clone size: -
D gene: TRBD2
CDR3 DNA: TGTGCCAGCAGGTCCCTAGCGGGAGTGGAGACCCAGTACTTC
CDR3 protein: CASRSLAGVETQYF

J gene: TRBJ2-7
V gene: TRBV10-3
clone size: -
D gene: -
CDR3 DNA: TGTGCCATCAGTCCGGGACAAAATACCTCCTACGAGCAGTACTTC
CDR3 protein: CAISPGQNTSYEQYF